What follows are 14 T cell receptor beta chains derived from one specimen sequenced in a study of blood T cell repertoires in COVID-19 (dated by TCRdb to 2018 to 2020). Libraries were prepared through the immunoSEQ multiplex PCR assay. Entries here come from immuneACCESS through TCRdb and include only in-frame sequences with V and J called. Some clones fail to appear in such tables; in the studies checked, an unresolved V gene covers under half of the shortfall, and the cause of the remainder is unknown. This sample has under 150,000 clones in its table, and about 80% of those were observed once. Together, the top ten hold around 8% of the sample. Sequencing was performed on peripheral blood. All receptors derive from a woman in her forties with acute or convalescent COVID-19.

V is TRBV7-2 and J is TRBJ2-5; 11 bases match TRBD2. This CDR3 has 15 amino acids. The V gene's germline CDR1 is SGHTA and CDR2 FQGNSA. The V gene end was trimmed by 1 base and the J gene end by 5 bases; junction bases not matched to a gene: 3. The CDR3 region is CASSLEGLAVETQYF. The DNA of the CDR3 is TGTGCCAGCAGCTTAGAGGGACTAGCGGTGGAGACCCAGTACTTC.

V usage is TRBV30 and J usage is TRBJ2-7, with D maybe TRBD2 (6 bases). Deletions cut 8 bases from V and 3 bases from J, with 20 bases between. Germline V lookup: CDR1 GTSNPN, CDR2 SVGIG (reference sequence). The CDR3 has 14 residues. The CDR3 is CAPGTTGVHYEQYF. CDR3 sequence (DNA): TGTGCCCCGGGGACGACGGGGGTGCACTACGAGCAGTACTTC.

This clone has only a few counts. The chain links TRBV9 to TRBJ2-1; tentative D call: TRBD2 (5 bases). Trimming left V 0 bases short and J 7 bases short, with 14 bases between. Germline loops: CDR1 SGDLS, CDR2 YYNGEE. The CDR3 extends over 15 amino acids. Here the CDR3 reads CASSVASGYRNEQFF. The CDR3 DNA sequence: TGTGCCAGCAGCGTAGCGTCGGGGTATCGGAATGAGCAGTTCTTC.

V is TRBV4-1 and J is TRBJ2-3, with 7 bases fitting TRBD2. Per germline, CDR1 MGHRA and CDR2 YSYEKL. This CDR3 has 16 amino acids. V lost 1 base to trimming and J lost 3 bases; unmatched junction nucleotides: 7. The CDR3 protein is CASSQGRLAETDTQYF. The CDR3 region has the DNA TGCGCCAGCAGCCAAGGTCGTCTAGCGGAAACAGATACGCAGTATTTT.

This clone has only a few counts. This chain joins TRBV5-1 and TRBJ2-7; 7 bases map to TRBD1. V trimming: 4 bases; J trimming: 3 bases; junction bases outside the gene matches: 7. The CDR3 runs 14 residues. CDR1 and CDR2 from the germline V gene are SGHRS and YFSETQ. This CDR3 is CASSDEGGNYEQYF. The CDR3 DNA follows: TGCGCCAGCAGCGACGAAGGGGGCAACTACGAGCAGTACTTC.

The V and J genes are TRBV11-2 and TRBJ1-2, with 10 bases matching TRBD1. CDR1 SGHAT and CDR2 FQNNGV come from the germline V gene. The CDR3 contains 14 residues. Trimming at V came to 1 base and at J to 7 bases, leaving 3 bases not matched to a gene. The CDR3 protein is CASSLVRDRGGYTF. The DNA of the CDR3 is TGTGCCAGCAGCTTAGTCCGGGACAGGGGTGGCTACACCTTC.

The rearrangement links TRBV7-9 to TRBJ2-5; maybe TRBD1 (5 bases). This CDR3 spans 15 amino acids. Germline assignment: CDR1 SEHNR and CDR2 FQNEAQ (reference sequence). Trimming shortened V by 2 bases and J by 2 bases, and 12 bases separated the two germline ends. This chain's CDR3 is CASSLSSRAQETQYF. The CDR3 DNA is TGTGCCAGCAGCTTATCTTCCAGGGCACAAGAGACCCAGTACTTC.

This chain links TRBV5-5 with TRBJ1-1; D possibly corresponds to TRBD1 (6 bases). Germline CDR1 and CDR2: SGHKS and YYEKEE (reference sequence). V was cut by 3 bases and J by 1 base, with 19 bases left in between. The CDR3 contains 17 residues. The CDR3 DNA sequence: TGTGCCAGCAGCTCGCACATCACGGGACACTCGAACACTGAAGCTTTCTTT. Amino acid sequence: CASSSHITGHSNTEAFF.

The chain is built from TRBV5-6 and TRBJ2-3, with 16 nucleotides matching TRBD2. With 4 bases clipped from V and 2 bases from J, the junction kept 7 bases outside the gene matches. This CDR3 comprises 18 residues. Germline V CDR1 and CDR2: SGHDT, YYEEEE. The CDR3 DNA sequence: TGTGCCAGCAGCAACGCGGGACTAGCGGGGGGGCACACAGATACGCAGTATTTT. Encoded protein: CASSNAGLAGGHTDTQYF.

This clone was observed once. The chain recombines TRBV7-2 with TRBJ1-2, with a tentative D call TRBD1 (6 bases). This CDR3 has 15 amino acids. CDR1 and CDR2 (germline): SGHTA, FQGNSA. V lost 5 bases and J 0 bases, leaving 13 bases between the germline ends. CDR3 sequence reads: CASSQRQATNYGYTF. Written as DNA, the CDR3 is TGTGCCAGCAGCCAGCGACAGGCCACTAACTATGGCTACACCTTC.

The chain recombines TRBV5-4 with TRBJ2-5; tentatively, D is TRBD1 (6 bases). The V gene lost 3 bases and the J gene lost 2 bases, with 11 bases spanning the gap. There are 14 residues in the CDR3. The V gene's germline CDR1 is SGHNT and CDR2 YYREEE (reference sequence). The CDR3: CASSSGQIQETQYF. The CDR3 nucleotides are TGTGCCAGCAGCTCAGGACAGATACAAGAGACCCAGTACTTC.

The rearrangement links TRBV6-5 to TRBJ1-2, with a tentative D call TRBD1 (5 bases). V lost 5 bases and J 2 bases, leaving 9 bases between the germline ends. The length of the CDR3 is 13 residues. Germline CDR1 and CDR2: MNHEY and SVGAGI. The CDR3 reads CASSPRQNYGYTF. CDR3 bases: TGTGCCAGCAGTCCCCGACAGAACTATGGCTACACCTTC.

The chain links TRBV7-7 to TRBJ2-1; 11 bases fit TRBD2. Germline loops: CDR1 SSHAT, CDR2 FNYEAQ (reference sequence). V was pared by 5 bases and J by 1 base, with 4 bases of the junction left unmatched. The CDR3 contains 16 residues. The CDR3: CASSPLAGVSYNEQFF. CDR3 nucleotides: TGTGCCAGCAGCCCACTAGCGGGGGTATCCTACAATGAGCAGTTCTTC. The full variable domain, its missing parts supplied by reference TRBV7-7 and TRBJ2-1, is GAGVSQSPRYKVTKRGQDVTLRCDPISSHATLYWYQQALGQGPEFLTYFNYEAQPDKSGLPSDRFSAERPEGSISTLTIQRTEQRDSAMYRCASSPLAGVSYNEQFFGPGTRLTVL.

This chain uses TRBV18 with TRBJ2-7; D not resolved. This CDR3 region has 11 residues. CDR1 KGHSH and CDR2 LQKENI come from the germline V gene. Trimming pared 6 bases from V and 6 bases from J, leaving 9 bases between. CDR3 sequence (DNA): TGTGCCAGCTCTGGCCTTGGCGAGCAGTACTTC. Translation gives CASSGLGEQYF.